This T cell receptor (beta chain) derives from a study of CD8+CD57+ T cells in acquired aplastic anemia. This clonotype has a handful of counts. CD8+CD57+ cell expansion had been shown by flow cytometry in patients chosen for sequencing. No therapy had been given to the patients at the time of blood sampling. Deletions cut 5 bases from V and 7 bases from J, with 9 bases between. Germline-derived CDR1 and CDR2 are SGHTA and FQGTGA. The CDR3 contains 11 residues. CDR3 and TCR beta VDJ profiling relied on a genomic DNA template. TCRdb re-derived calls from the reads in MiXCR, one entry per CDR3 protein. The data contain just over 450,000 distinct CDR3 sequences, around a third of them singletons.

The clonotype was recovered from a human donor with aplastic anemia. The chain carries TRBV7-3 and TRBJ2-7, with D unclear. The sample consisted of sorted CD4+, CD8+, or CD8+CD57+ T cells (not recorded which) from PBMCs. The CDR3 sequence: CASSHLYEQYF. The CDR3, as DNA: TGTGCCAGCAGCCACCTTTATGAGCAGTACTTC. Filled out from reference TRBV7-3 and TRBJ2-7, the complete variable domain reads GAGVSQTPSNKVTEKGKYVELRCDPISGHTALYWYRQSLGQGPEFLIYFQGTGAADDSGLPNDRFFAVRPEGSVSTLKIQRTERGDSAVYLCASSHLYEQYFGPGTRLTVT.